This T cell receptor beta chain was observed in a study of T cells in Graves' hyperthyroidism and ophthalmopathy. From germline, CDR1 is MRHNA and CDR2 SNTAGT. This CDR3 contains 14 residues. Trimming removed 3 bases at V and 3 bases at J, with 9 bases between. The TCR beta CDR3 regions underwent amplification using RNA transcripts as the source. Researchers ran a first-round RT-PCR on the TCR CDR3 using the HTBI primer set. TCRdb redid the calling of the multiplex PCR reads with MiXCR, one entry per CDR3 protein. The table includes about 480,000 distinct CDR3 sequences, about 20% detected once. This chain uses TRBV6-4 with TRBJ2-1; tentative D call: TRBD2 (5 bases). The clonotype originates from a woman between 65 and 79 years old with Graves' ophthalmopathy. What was sequenced was blood. Here the CDR3 reads CASSEREDYNEQFF. The CDR3 DNA reads TGTGCCAGCAGTGAACGGGAAGACTACAATGAGCAGTTCTTC.